This is a list of T cell receptor beta chains from one sample in a study of OX40 agonist ivuxolimab in advanced cancers. Profiling relied on immunoSEQ multiplex PCR, and the TCRdb table lists in-frame clones only, not all of them. The data show around 110,000 clones, around 93% seen once. This specimen was CD4+ or CD8+ T cells sorted from blood, taken in a trial of the OX40 agonist ivuxolimab. These receptors were collected from an adult with an advanced solid tumor such as melanoma, head and neck, liver or kidney cancer. The CDR3 runs from the conserved cysteine through the conserved F or W. D genes are given only for firm matches. Not every row has a clone size; where given, it reads once, few, many or a size class.

j_gene	v_gene	d_gene	abundance	CDR3nt	CDR3aa
TRBJ1-2	TRBV18	TRBD1	.	TGTGCCAGCTCACCACAAAGGACAGGGGACTATGGCTACACCTTC	CASSPQRTGDYGYTF
TRBJ1-5	TRBV7-8	.	.	TGTGCCAGCAGCTTAGGCAATAGCAATCAGCCCCAGCATTTT	CASSLGNSNQPQHF
TRBJ2-7	TRBV5-1	.	.	TGCGCCAGCAGAATTGTTGGAGGGTACTACGAGCAGTACTTC	CASRIVGGYYEQYF
TRBJ2-1	TRBV6-1	TRBD2	.	TGTGCCAGCGGGGTTTCGGCGGGAGCGGGTAATGAGCAGTTCTTC	CASGVSAGAGNEQFF
TRBJ1-3	TRBV2	.	.	TGTGCCAGCAGTGAGGGGGCTGTGAGATCTGGAAACACCATATATTTT	CASSEGAVRSGNTIYF
TRBJ1-5	TRBV19	TRBD1	.	TGTGCCAGTAGTCCACAAGGACAGGAAAATCAGCCCCAGCATTTT	CASSPQGQENQPQHF
TRBJ2-4	TRBV2	.	.	TGTGCCAGCGGTGCTTCGGCCGCCAAAAACATTCAGTACTTC	CASGASAAKNIQYF
TRBJ2-1	TRBV10-1	.	.	TGCGCCAGCAGTGAAGTGACTGGACGCACCACCAATGAGCAGTTCTTC	CASSEVTGRTTNEQFF
TRBJ2-1	TRBV27	.	.	TGTGCCAGCAGTCGGCAGGGCCCCGACAATGAGCAGTTCTTC	CASSRQGPDNEQFF
TRBJ2-7	TRBV28	.	.	TGTGCCAGCAGTTCCCCTTACTTAAAGGACGGACCCTACGAGCAGTACTTC	CASSSPYLKDGPYEQYF
TRBJ1-2	TRBV28	TRBD1	.	TGTGCCAGCAGTCTGACGGACAGGGCTGGCGGCTACACCTTC	CASSLTDRAGGYTF
TRBJ1-2	TRBV19	.	.	TGTGCCAGTAACCAAGGACGGATCTATGGCTACACCTTC	CASNQGRIYGYTF
TRBJ2-2	TRBV6-6	.	.	TGTGCCAGCAGGAACAAAGCTTCGAACCCCGGGGAGCTGTTTTTT	CASRNKASNPGELFF
TRBJ2-5	TRBV5-3	TRBD1	.	TGTGCCAGAAGAATGACAGGGGAAGAGACCCAGTACTTC	CARRMTGEETQYF
TRBJ2-1	TRBV7-6	TRBD1	.	TGTGCCAGCAGCTTACCCGGGACAGGGAGTTACAATGAGCAGTTCTTC	CASSLPGTGSYNEQFF
TRBJ2-7	TRBV13	TRBD1	.	TGTGCCAGCAGCTTGACAGGGGGCCCGGTCGAGCAGTACTTC	CASSLTGGPVEQYF
TRBJ2-6	TRBV4-3	.	.	TGCGCCAGCAGCCAAGCCGTGAGCTCTGGGGCCAACGTCCTGACTTTC	CASSQAVSSGANVLTF
TRBJ1-4	TRBV6-5	.	.	TGTGCCAGCAGTCCCCAGGGGAGGAGTGAAAAACTGTTTTTT	CASSPQGRSEKLFF
TRBJ1-5	TRBV4-2	.	.	TGTGCCAGCAGCGAAGGGGATAGCAATCAGCCCCAGCATTTT	CASSEGDSNQPQHF
TRBJ2-5	TRBV2	TRBD2	once	TGTGCCAGCGGCCTAGCGGGAGTTCAAGAGACCCAGTACTTC	CASGLAGVQETQYF